The 5 T cell receptor beta chains below come from one sample, sequenced in a study of blood T cell repertoires in COVID-19. Assay: immunoSEQ multiplex PCR; the TCRdb copy retains only in-frame clones and omits some. The data contain approximately 150,000 clones, 84% of them singletons. The sequencing sample was made of PBMCs or T cells enriched from blood (not recorded which). The receptors stem from a woman in her forties or fifties who had recovered from COVID-19.

The V gene is TRBV7-3, the J gene TRBJ2-1, with 10 bases lining up with TRBD1. This CDR3 is built from 14 residues. Germline CDR1 and CDR2: SGHTA and FQGTGA. V gave up 5 bases and J gave up 6 bases; unmatched junction bases: 4. This CDR3 is CASSQGTGVNEQFF. CDR3 DNA: TGTGCCAGCAGCCAGGGGACAGGGGTCAATGAGCAGTTCTTC.

The CDR3 protein is CSVAPGGREQFF. The CDR3 DNA follows: TGCAGCGTTGCGCCAGGGGGCAGAGAGCAGTTCTTC. V is TRBV29-1 and J is TRBJ2-1; 8 bases match TRBD1. The V segment lost 4 bases and the J segment 10 bases; nucleotides outside the gene matches: 6. Germline-derived CDR1 and CDR2 are SQVTM and ANQGSEA. The CDR3 is 12 residues long.

J is TRBJ1-1 and V is TRBV2, with 7 positions matching TRBD1. V gave up 2 bases and J gave up 0 bases; unmatched junction bases: 9. CDR1 and CDR2 (germline): SNHLY, FYNNEI. This CDR3 comprises 17 residues. The CDR3 region has the DNA TGTGCCAGCAGTGAACGGCAGGGGGGACACATGAACACTGAAGCTTTCTTT. Translated, it gives CASSERQGGHMNTEAFF.

The CDR3 DNA sequence: TGTGCCAGCAGTCGGCGGGAATCTCCGGACTATGGCTACACCTTC. It codes for CASSRRESPDYGYTF. The chain uses TRBV27 and TRBJ1-2; D call uncertain. The V gene's germline CDR1 is MNHEY and CDR2 SMNVEV (reference sequence). The CDR3 totals 15 residues. The V end lost 5 bases, the J end lost 3 bases, and 16 bases lay between the germline ends.

The chain recombines TRBV7-3 with TRBJ2-1, with a weak D call TRBD1 (5 bases). The CDR3 is 14 residues long. V shed 6 bases and J shed 4 bases, with 13 bases lying between them. Per the germline V gene, CDR1 is SGHTA and CDR2 is FQGTGA. The CDR3 sequence is CASSQGFGYNEQFF. The CDR3 bases are TGTGCCAGCAGTCAGGGTTTTGGGTACAATGAGCAGTTCTTC. Combining the CDR3 with reference TRBV7-3 and TRBJ2-1 gives the whole variable domain GAGVSQTPSNKVTEKGKYVELRCDPISGHTALYWYRQSLGQGPEFLIYFQGTGAADDSGLPNDRFFAVRPEGSVSTLKIQRTERGDSAVYLCASSQGFGYNEQFFGPGTRLTVL.